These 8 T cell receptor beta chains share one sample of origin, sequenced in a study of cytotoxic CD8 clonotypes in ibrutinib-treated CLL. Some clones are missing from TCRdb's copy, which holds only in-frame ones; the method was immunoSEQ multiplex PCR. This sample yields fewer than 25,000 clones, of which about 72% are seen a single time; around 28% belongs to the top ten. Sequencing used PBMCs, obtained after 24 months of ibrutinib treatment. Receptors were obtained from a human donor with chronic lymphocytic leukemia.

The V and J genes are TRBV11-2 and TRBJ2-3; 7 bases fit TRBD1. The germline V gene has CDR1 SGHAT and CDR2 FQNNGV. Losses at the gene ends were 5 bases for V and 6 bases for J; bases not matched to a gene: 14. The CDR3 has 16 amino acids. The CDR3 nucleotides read TGTGCCAGCAGCCGCGAGACAGGGTTCGGGACGGATACGCAGTATTTT. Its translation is CASSRETGFGTDTQYF.

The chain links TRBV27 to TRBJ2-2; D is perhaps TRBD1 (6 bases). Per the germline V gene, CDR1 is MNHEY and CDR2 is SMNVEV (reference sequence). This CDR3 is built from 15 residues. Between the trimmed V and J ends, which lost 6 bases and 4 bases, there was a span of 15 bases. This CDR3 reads CASRLQGWGTGELFF. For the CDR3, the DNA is TGTGCCAGCAGGCTACAGGGTTGGGGCACCGGGGAGCTGTTTTTT.

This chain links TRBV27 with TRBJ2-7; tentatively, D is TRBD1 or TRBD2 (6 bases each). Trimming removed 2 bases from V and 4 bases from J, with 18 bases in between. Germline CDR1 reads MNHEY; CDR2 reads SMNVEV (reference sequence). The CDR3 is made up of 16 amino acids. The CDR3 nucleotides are TGTGCCAGCAGTTTACTGGTACGGGGGCGATTATACGAGCAGTACTTC. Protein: CASSLLVRGRLYEQYF.

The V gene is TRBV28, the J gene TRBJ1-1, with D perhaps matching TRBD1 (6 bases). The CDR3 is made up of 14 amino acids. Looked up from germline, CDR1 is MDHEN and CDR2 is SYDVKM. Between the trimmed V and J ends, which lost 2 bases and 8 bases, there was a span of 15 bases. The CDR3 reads CASSLAGAVLEAFF. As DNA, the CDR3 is TGTGCCAGCAGTTTAGCAGGGGCCGTTTTAGAAGCTTTCTTT.

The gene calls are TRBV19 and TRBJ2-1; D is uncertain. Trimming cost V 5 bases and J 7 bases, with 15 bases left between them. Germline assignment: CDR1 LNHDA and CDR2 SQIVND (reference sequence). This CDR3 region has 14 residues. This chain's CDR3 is CASSWTERLNEQFF. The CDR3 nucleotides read TGTGCCAGTAGTTGGACCGAGCGTTTGAATGAGCAGTTCTTC.

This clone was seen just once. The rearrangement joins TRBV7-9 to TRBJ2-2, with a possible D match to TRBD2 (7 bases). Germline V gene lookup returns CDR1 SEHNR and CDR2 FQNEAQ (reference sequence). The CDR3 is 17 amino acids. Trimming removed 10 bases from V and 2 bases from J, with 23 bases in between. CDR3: CATPSREGGINTGELFF. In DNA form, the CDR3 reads TGTGCCACCCCATCCCGAGAGGGGGGGATAAACACCGGGGAGCTGTTTTTT. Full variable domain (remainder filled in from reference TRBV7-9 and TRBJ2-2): DTGVSQNPRHKITKRGQNVTFRCDPISEHNRLYWYRQTLGQGPEFLTYFQNEAQLEKSRLLSDRFSAERPKGSFSTLEIQRTEQGDSAMYLCATPSREGGINTGELFFGEGSRLTVL.

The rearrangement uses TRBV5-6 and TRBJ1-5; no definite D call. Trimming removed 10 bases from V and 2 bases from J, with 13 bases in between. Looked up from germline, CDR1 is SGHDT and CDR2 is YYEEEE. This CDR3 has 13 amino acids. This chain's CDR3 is CASGRYGNQPQHF. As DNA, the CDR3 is TGTGCCTCGGGCCGATATGGCAATCAGCCCCAGCATTTT.

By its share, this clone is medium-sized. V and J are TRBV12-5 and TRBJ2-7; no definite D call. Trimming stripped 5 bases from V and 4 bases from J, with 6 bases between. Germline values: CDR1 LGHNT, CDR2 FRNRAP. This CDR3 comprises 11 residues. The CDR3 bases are TGTGCTAGTGGTCGAAATTACGAGCAGTACTTC. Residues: CASGRNYEQYF.